The 4 T cell receptor beta chains below all came from one sample that was sequenced in a study of cytomegalovirus exposure and HLA in healthy donors. The PCR contained 60 Vbeta and 13 Jbeta primers. Some clones are missing from TCRdb's copy, which holds only in-frame ones; the method was immunoSEQ multiplex PCR. The data hold under 150,000 clones, with roughly two thirds observed a single time. The sample consisted of PBMCs. The receptors here all came from a human donor in good health.

With regard to this clone: The same CDR3 also results from other DNA sequences found in this sample. This sequence joins TRBV18 and TRBJ1-5; 7 bases map to TRBD1. Germline assignment: CDR1 KGHSH and CDR2 LQKENI. The V and J ends lost 2 bases and 4 bases, in that order; junction bases with no gene match: 2. This CDR3 comprises 14 residues. The CDR3 DNA follows: TGTGCCAGCTCACCAGCAGGGGGGAATCAGCCCCAGCATTTT. Translating it yields CASSPAGGNQPQHF.

CDR3 sequence reads: CAISEPLGGTGVQETQYF. The CDR3, as DNA: TGTGCCATCAGTGAGCCCCTCGGGGGGACAGGAGTCCAAGAGACCCAGTACTTC. This chain connects TRBV10-3 to TRBJ2-5; a possible D gene is TRBD1 (8 bases). This CDR3 has 18 amino acids. Germline V gene data show CDR1 as ENHRY and CDR2 as SYGVKD. V was shortened by 2 bases and J by 1 base, with 20 bases between the two germline ends.

The rearrangement links TRBV5-4 to TRBJ2-7; 7 bases are shared with TRBD2. The CDR3 loop spans 14 amino acids. Trimming at V came to 0 bases and at J to 5 bases, leaving 5 bases not matched to a gene. CDR1 is SGHNT, CDR2 YYREEE, per germline (reference sequence). The CDR3 DNA reads as TGTGCCAGCAGCTTGGAGACTAGCAGGAACGAGCAGTACTTC. This sequence encodes CASSLETSRNEQYF.

This chain connects TRBV19 to TRBJ2-7; 8 bases are shared with TRBD1. This CDR3 has 14 amino acids. V lost 5 bases and J lost 4; bases outside the gene matches: 7. Germline V gene data show CDR1 as LNHDA and CDR2 as SQIVND (reference sequence). CDR3 sequence reads: CASSASRGLYEQYF. The CDR3 nucleotides are TGTGCCAGTAGTGCGTCCAGGGGGCTTTACGAGCAGTACTTC.